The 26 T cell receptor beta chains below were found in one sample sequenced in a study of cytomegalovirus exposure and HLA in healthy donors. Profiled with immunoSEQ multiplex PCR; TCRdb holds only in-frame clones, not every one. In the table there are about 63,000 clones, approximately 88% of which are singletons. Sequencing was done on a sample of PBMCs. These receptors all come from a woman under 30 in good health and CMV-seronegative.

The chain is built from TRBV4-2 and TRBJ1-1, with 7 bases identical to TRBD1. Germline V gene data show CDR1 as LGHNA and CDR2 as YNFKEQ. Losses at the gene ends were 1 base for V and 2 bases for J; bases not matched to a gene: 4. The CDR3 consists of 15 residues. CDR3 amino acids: CASSQGQGANTEAFF. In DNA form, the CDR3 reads TGTGCCAGCAGCCAAGGACAGGGTGCAAACACTGAAGCTTTCTTT.

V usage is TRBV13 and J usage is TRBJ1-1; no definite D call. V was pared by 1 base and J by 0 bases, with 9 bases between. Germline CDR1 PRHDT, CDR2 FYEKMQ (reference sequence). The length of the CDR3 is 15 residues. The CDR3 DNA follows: TGTGCCAGCAGCTTAGCCTTACTTATGAACACTGAAGCTTTCTTT. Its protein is CASSLALLMNTEAFF.

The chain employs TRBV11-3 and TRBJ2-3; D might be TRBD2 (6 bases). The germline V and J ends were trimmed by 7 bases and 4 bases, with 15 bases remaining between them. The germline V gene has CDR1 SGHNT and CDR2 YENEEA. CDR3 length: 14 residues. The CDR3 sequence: CASKIRGGADTQYF. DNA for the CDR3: TGTGCCAGCAAGATCCGGGGAGGTGCAGATACGCAGTATTTT.

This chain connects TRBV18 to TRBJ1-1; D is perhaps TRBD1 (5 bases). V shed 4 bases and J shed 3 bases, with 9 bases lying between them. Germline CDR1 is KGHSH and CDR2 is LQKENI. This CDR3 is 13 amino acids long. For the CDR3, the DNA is TGTGCCAGCTCACAACAGGCCGACACTGAAGCTTTCTTT. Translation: CASSQQADTEAFF.

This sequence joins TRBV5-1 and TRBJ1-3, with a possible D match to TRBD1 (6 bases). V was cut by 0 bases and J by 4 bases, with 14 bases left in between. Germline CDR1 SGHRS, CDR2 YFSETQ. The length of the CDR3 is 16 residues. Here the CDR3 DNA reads TGCGCCAGCAGCTTGGCCTACAGGGCTGGAGGAAACACCATATATTTT. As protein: CASSLAYRAGGNTIYF.

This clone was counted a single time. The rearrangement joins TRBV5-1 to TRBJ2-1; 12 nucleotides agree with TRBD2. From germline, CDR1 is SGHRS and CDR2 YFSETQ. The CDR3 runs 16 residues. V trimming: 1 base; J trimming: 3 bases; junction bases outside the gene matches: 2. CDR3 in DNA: TGCGCCAGCAGCTTGACTAGCGGGGGGTTCTACAATGAGCAGTTCTTC. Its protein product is CASSLTSGGFYNEQFF.

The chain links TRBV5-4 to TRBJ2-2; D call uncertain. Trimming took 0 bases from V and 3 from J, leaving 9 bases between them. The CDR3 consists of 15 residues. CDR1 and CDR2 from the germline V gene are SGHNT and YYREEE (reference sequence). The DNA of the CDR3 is TGTGCCAGCAGCTTGGATCACGGAGACACCGGGGAGCTGTTTTTT. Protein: CASSLDHGDTGELFF.

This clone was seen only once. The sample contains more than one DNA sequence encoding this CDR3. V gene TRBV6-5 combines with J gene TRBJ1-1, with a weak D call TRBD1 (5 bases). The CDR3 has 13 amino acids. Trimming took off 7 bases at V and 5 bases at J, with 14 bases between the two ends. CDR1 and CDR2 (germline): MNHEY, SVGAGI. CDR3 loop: CASTDPRGTEAFF. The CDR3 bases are TGTGCCAGCACCGATCCGCGGGGGACTGAAGCTTTCTTT.

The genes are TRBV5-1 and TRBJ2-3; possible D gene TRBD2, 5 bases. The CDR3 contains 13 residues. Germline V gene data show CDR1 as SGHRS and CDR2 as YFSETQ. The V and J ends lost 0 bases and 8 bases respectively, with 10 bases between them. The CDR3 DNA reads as TGCGCCAGCAGCTTGGCCGGGATTTCTACGCAGTATTTT. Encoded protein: CASSLAGISTQYF.

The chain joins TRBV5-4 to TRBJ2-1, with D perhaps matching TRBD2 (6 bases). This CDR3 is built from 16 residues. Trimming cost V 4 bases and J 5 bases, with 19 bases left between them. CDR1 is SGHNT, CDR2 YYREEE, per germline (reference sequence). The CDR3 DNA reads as TGTGCCAGCAGCCGGGCGTGGGGGACTGGGGACAATGAGCAGTTCTTC. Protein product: CASSRAWGTGDNEQFF.

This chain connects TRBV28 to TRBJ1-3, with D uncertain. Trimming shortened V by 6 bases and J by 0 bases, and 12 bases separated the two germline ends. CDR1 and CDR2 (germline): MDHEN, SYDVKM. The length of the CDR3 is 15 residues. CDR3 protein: CASSPPHSSGNTIYF. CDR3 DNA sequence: TGTGCCAGCAGCCCGCCGCATAGCTCTGGAAACACCATATATTTT. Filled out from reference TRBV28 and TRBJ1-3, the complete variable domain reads DVKVTQSSRYLVKRTGEKVFLECVQDMDHENMFWYRQDPGLGLRLIYFSYDVKMKEKGDIPEGYSVSREKKERFSLILESASTNQTSMYLCASSPPHSSGNTIYFGEGSWLTVV.

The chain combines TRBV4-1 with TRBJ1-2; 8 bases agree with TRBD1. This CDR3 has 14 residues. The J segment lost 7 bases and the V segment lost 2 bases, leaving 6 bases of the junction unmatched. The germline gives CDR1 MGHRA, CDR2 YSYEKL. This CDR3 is CASSQPTGARGYTF. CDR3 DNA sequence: TGCGCCAGCAGCCAACCGACAGGGGCCCGTGGCTACACCTTC.

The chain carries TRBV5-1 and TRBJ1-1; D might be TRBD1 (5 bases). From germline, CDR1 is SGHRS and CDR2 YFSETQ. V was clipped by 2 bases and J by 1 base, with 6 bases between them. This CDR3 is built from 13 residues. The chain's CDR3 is CASSFQGNTEAFF. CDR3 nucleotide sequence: TGCGCCAGCAGCTTCCAGGGGAACACTGAAGCTTTCTTT. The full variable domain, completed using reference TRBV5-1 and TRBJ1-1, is KAGVTQTPRYLIKTRGQQVTLSCSPISGHRSVSWYQQTPGQGLQFLFEYFSETQRNKGNFPGRFSGRQFSNSRSEMNVSTLELGDSALYLCASSFQGNTEAFFGQGTRLTVV.

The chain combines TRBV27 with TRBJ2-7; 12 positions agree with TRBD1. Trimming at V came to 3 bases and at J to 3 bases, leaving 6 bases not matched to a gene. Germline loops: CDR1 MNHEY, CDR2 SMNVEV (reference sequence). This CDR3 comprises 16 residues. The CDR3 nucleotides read TGTGCCAGCAGTTTCGGGACAGGGGGCCTATTCTACGAGCAGTACTTC. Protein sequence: CASSFGTGGLFYEQYF.

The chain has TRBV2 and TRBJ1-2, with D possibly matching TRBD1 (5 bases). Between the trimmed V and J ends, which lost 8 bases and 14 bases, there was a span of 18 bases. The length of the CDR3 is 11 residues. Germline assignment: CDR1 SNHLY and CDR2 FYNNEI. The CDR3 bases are TGTGCCAGCCTGGGACTCAGATTCCGAACCTTC. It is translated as CASLGLRFRTF.

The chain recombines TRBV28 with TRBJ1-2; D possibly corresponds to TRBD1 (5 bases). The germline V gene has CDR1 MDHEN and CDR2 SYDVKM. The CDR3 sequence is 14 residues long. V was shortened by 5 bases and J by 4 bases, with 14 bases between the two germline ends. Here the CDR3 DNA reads TGTGCCAGCAGTCGTGACAGCCATCGCTATGGCTACACCTTC. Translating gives CASSRDSHRYGYTF.

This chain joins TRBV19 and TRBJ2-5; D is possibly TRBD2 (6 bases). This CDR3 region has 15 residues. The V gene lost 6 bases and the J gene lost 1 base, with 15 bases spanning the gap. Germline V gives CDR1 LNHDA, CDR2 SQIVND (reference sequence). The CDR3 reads CASSPEAGGQETQYF. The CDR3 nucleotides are TGTGCCAGTAGCCCAGAGGCCGGGGGCCAAGAGACCCAGTACTTC.

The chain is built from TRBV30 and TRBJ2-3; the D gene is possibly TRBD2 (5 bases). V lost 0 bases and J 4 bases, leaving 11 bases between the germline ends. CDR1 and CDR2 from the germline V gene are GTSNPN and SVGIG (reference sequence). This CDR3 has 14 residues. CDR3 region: CAWSVQGSADTQYF. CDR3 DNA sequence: TGTGCCTGGAGTGTACAAGGGAGCGCAGATACGCAGTATTTT.

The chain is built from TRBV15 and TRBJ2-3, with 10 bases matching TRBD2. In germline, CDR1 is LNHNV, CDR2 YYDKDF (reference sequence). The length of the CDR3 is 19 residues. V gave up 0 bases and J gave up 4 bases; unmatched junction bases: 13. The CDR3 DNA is TGTGCCACCAGCAGAGATCGCAGCGGGGGGGCGGAAGTATCAGATACGCAGTATTTT. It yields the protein CATSRDRSGGAEVSDTQYF.

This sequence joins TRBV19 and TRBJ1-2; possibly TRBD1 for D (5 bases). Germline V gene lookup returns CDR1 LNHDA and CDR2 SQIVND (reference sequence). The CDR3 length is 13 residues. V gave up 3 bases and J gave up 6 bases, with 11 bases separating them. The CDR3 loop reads CASSIGGAHGYTF. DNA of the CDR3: TGTGCCAGTAGTATTGGAGGGGCCCATGGCTACACCTTC.

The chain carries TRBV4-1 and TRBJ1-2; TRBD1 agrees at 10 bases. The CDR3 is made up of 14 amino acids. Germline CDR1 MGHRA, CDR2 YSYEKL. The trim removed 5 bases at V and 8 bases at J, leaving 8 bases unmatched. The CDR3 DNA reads TGCGCCAGCAGCTACTCGACAGGGGGCGAAGGCTACACCTTC. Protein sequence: CASSYSTGGEGYTF.

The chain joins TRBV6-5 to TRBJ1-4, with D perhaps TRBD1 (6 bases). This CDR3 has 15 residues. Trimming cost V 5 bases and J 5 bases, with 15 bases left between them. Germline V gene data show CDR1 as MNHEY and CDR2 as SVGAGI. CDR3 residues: CASSGLDRRNEKLFF. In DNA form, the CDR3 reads TGTGCCAGCAGTGGCCTGGACAGAAGGAATGAAAAACTGTTTTTT.

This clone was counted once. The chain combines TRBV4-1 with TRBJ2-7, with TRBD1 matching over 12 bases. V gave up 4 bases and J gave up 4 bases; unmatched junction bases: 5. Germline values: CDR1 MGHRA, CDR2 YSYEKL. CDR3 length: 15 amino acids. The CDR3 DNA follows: TGCGCCAGCAGCCGTCAGGGACAGGGGGCTTACGAGCAGTACTTC. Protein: CASSRQGQGAYEQYF.

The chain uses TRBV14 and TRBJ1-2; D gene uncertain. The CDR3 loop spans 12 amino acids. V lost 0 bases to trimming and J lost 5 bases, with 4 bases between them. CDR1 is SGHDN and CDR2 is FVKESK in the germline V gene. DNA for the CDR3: TGTGCCAGCAGCCAAGAAGCTTATGGCTACACCTTC. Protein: CASSQEAYGYTF.

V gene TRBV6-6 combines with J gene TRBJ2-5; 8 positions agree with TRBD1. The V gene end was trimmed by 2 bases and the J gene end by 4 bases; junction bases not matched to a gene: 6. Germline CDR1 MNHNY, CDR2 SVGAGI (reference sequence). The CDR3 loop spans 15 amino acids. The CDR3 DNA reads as TGTGCCAGCAGTTACGGCAGGGGGCTTTCAGAGACCCAGTACTTC. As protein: CASSYGRGLSETQYF.

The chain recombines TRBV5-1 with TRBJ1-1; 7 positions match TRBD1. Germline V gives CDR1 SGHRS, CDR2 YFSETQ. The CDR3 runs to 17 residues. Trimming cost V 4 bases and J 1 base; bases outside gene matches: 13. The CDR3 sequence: CASSLVRGLGENTEAFF. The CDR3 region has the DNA TGCGCCAGCAGCCTAGTAAGGGGGCTCGGGGAGAACACTGAAGCTTTCTTT.